Shown below are 26 T cell receptor beta chains from a single sample sequenced in a study of OX40 agonist ivuxolimab in advanced cancers. The method was immunoSEQ multiplex PCR; TCRdb's version includes in-frame clones alone and lacks a portion of them. The table lists roughly 69,000 clones, 75% to 95% of them singletons, with 0.8% to 1.2% in the top ten. The sample in question was CD4+ or CD8+ T cells sorted from blood, obtained in a trial of the OX40 agonist ivuxolimab. These receptors were obtained from an adult with an advanced solid tumor such as melanoma, head and neck, liver or kidney cancer.

This sequence joins TRBV6-5 and TRBJ2-7; unclear D gene. Looked up from germline, CDR1 is MNHEY and CDR2 is SVGAGI. V was pared by 2 bases and J by 3 bases, with 8 bases between. The CDR3 consists of 13 residues. CDR3 loop: CASSYRLHYEQYF. The CDR3 DNA reads TGTGCCAGCAGTTACAGGCTGCACTACGAGCAGTACTTC.

The rearrangement joins TRBV9 to TRBJ2-2; a weak D match, TRBD2 (5 bases). Germline V gene sequence: CDR1 SGDLS, CDR2 YYNGEE. The V gene lost 5 bases and the J gene lost 4 bases, with 12 bases spanning the gap. The length of the CDR3 is 14 residues. Here the CDR3 DNA reads TGTGCCAGCAGGGGATCTAGCCCCACCGGGGAGCTGTTTTTT. Protein: CASRGSSPTGELFF. Full variable domain (missing parts from reference TRBV9 and TRBJ2-2): DSGVTQTPKHLITATGQRVTLRCSPRSGDLSVYWYQQSLDQGLQFLIQYYNGEERAKGNILERFSAQQFPDLHSELNLSSLELGDSALYFCASRGSSPTGELFFGEGSRLTVL.

CDR3 sequence (DNA): TGTGCCAGTAGTATCCGCGGCAGGACGGATACGCAGTATTTT. Its translation: CASSIRGRTDTQYF. The chain joins TRBV19 to TRBJ2-3; D remains unclear. With 3 bases removed from V and 6 bases from J, the gap between germline ends came to 13 bases. CDR1 is LNHDA, CDR2 SQIVND, per germline (reference sequence). The CDR3 has 14 amino acids.

The gene calls are TRBV19 and TRBJ2-1; D remains ambiguous. Deletions cut 8 bases from V and 1 base from J, with 12 bases between. This CDR3 spans 14 amino acids. Per the germline V gene, CDR1 is LNHDA and CDR2 is SQIVND (reference sequence). CDR3 coding DNA: TGTGCCAGTGGAATAAGTCTTTCCTACAATGAGCAGTTCTTC. Its translation is CASGISLSYNEQFF.

In DNA form, the CDR3 reads TGCGCCAGCAGCTCTCTAGCGGGCTCTTACAATGAGCAGTTCTTC. Its translation is CASSSLAGSYNEQFF. J is TRBJ2-1 and V is TRBV5-1; 8 nucleotides agree with TRBD2. Germline CDR1 and CDR2: SGHRS and YFSETQ. V lost 3 bases and J lost 4; bases outside the gene matches: 6. This CDR3 has 15 amino acids.

This clone was picked up one time. The chain joins TRBV5-4 to TRBJ2-7; D possibly corresponds to TRBD1 (7 bases). CDR1 SGHNT and CDR2 YYREEE come from the germline V gene (reference sequence). CDR3 length: 15 residues. Trimming stripped 4 bases from V and 0 bases from J, with 14 bases between. The CDR3 region has the DNA TGTGCCAGCAGCCTGGAGGGACAGCGCTCCTACGAGCAGTACTTC. This gives the protein CASSLEGQRSYEQYF.

This clone has only one observation. The chain carries TRBV9 and TRBJ2-2; 7 bases are shared with TRBD1. Looked up from germline, CDR1 is SGDLS and CDR2 is YYNGEE. J was trimmed by 5 bases and V by 3 bases; bases with no gene match: 7. The CDR3 spans 15 residues. CDR3 residues: CASSAGRQGTGELFF. The CDR3 DNA sequence: TGTGCCAGCAGCGCAGGGAGACAGGGTACCGGGGAGCTGTTTTTT.

CDR3 in amino acids: CASSVSPDQPQHF. CDR3 nucleotide sequence: TGCGCCAGCAGTGTTTCTCCTGATCAGCCCCAGCATTTT. The V gene is TRBV5-1, the J gene TRBJ1-5, with D unresolved. V was clipped by 5 bases and J by 5 bases, with 11 bases between them. Germline V gives CDR1 SGHRS, CDR2 YFSETQ. The CDR3 totals 13 residues.

The chain is built from TRBV2 and TRBJ1-3; 7 positions match TRBD1. J gave up 0 bases and V 2 bases, and 4 bases lay outside the gene matches. This CDR3 spans 16 amino acids. CDR1 and CDR2 from the germline V gene are SNHLY and FYNNEI. The CDR3 DNA reads TGTGCCAGCAGTGAACAGGGGGTAATCTCTGGAAACACCATATATTTT. This translates into CASSEQGVISGNTIYF. Full variable domain (missing parts from reference TRBV2 and TRBJ1-3): EPEVTQTPSHQVTQMGQEVILRCVPISNHLYFYWYRQILGQKVEFLVSFYNNEISEKSEIFDDQFSVERPDGSNFTLKIRSTKLEDSAMYFCASSEQGVISGNTIYFGEGSWLTVV.

The V and J genes are TRBV6-5 and TRBJ1-3; tentatively, D is TRBD1 (5 bases). The CDR3 has 12 amino acids. Germline V gives CDR1 MNHEY, CDR2 SVGAGI. The ends were cut back, 0 bases at V and 9 bases at J, with 6 bases in the middle. The CDR3 DNA follows: TGTGCCAGCAGTTACTCGGGGGGCACCATATATTTT. Amino acids: CASSYSGGTIYF.

The rearrangement links TRBV7-2 to TRBJ2-3; D not certain. CDR3 length equals 12 residues. The germline CDR1 and CDR2 sequences are SGHTA and FQGNSA. V was cut by 5 bases and J by 3 bases, with 6 bases left in between. The CDR3 region has the DNA TGTGCCAGCAGCCCACAAACAGATACGCAGTATTTT. Encoded protein: CASSPQTDTQYF.

The chain carries TRBV5-1 and TRBJ2-3; the match to TRBD2 covers 10 bases. CDR3 size: 16 residues. Germline V gives CDR1 SGHRS, CDR2 YFSETQ. J lost 1 base, V lost 4 bases, and 6 bases had no gene match. DNA for the CDR3: TGCGCCAGCAGCGTCGAGAGCGGGAGGGGCACAGATACGCAGTATTTT. It is translated as CASSVESGRGTDTQYF.

This chain connects TRBV19 to TRBJ2-5; D possibly matches TRBD1 or TRBD2 (7 bases each). Germline assignment: CDR1 LNHDA and CDR2 SQIVND (reference sequence). This CDR3 has 14 residues. The ends were cut back, 5 bases at V and 1 base at J, with 11 bases in the middle. The CDR3 loop is CASSPGGAQETQYF. CDR3 in DNA: TGTGCCAGTAGTCCAGGGGGGGCCCAAGAGACCCAGTACTTC.

This clone was seen only once. V and J are TRBV9 and TRBJ2-2; tentatively, D is TRBD2 (5 bases). V was trimmed by 2 bases and J by 7 bases, leaving 15 bases between them. CDR3 length equals 15 residues. Germline V gene sequence: CDR1 SGDLS, CDR2 YYNGEE. The CDR3 region is CASSVDMWESGELFF. The CDR3 nucleotides read TGTGCCAGCAGCGTGGATATGTGGGAGAGCGGGGAGCTGTTTTTT.

This chain joins TRBV27 and TRBJ2-6; tentative D call: TRBD2 (5 bases). Germline V gene lookup returns CDR1 MNHEY and CDR2 SMNVEV (reference sequence). V shed 3 bases and J shed 4 bases, with 10 bases lying between them. The CDR3 length is 15 residues. The CDR3: CASSFEGSGANVLTF. In DNA, the CDR3 is TGTGCCAGCAGTTTTGAGGGATCCGGGGCCAACGTCCTGACTTTC.

The V and J genes are TRBV9 and TRBJ2-1, with TRBD2 identical over 9 bases. V shed 2 bases and J 3 bases; nucleotides not matched to a gene: 6. The CDR3 runs 16 residues. Germline-derived CDR1 and CDR2 are SGDLS and YYNGEE. As DNA, the CDR3 is TGTGCCAGCAGCGTTGTAGCGGGAGTAAACTACAATGAGCAGTTCTTC. Translating it yields CASSVVAGVNYNEQFF.

V usage is TRBV6-1 and J usage is TRBJ1-2, with a tentative D call TRBD1 (6 bases). The CDR3 loop spans 18 amino acids. V was pared by 1 base and J by 4 bases, with 22 bases between. Germline V lookup: CDR1 MNHNS, CDR2 SASEGT. This CDR3 is CASSEGLRTAGGAYGYTF. The CDR3 coding sequence is TGTGCCAGCAGTGAAGGGCTTAGGACCGCTGGGGGGGCCTATGGCTACACCTTC.

The chain recombines TRBV29-1 with TRBJ2-4, with 10 nucleotides matching TRBD2. This CDR3 has 16 amino acids. CDR1 is SQVTM, CDR2 ANQGSEA, per germline. J gave up 1 base and V 4 bases, and 7 bases lay outside the gene matches. CDR3 coding DNA: TGCAGCGTTGGGTCTAGCGGGAGTAGCGCCAAAAACATTCAGTACTTC. As protein: CSVGSSGSSAKNIQYF.

V is TRBV30 and J is TRBJ2-3; TRBD1 agrees at 7 bases. The germline gives CDR1 GTSNPN, CDR2 SVGIG (reference sequence). CDR3 size: 12 residues. V gave up 5 bases and J gave up 7 bases; unmatched junction bases: 6. CDR3 amino acids: CAWDTGEYTQYF. The DNA of the CDR3 is TGTGCCTGGGATACAGGGGAATATACGCAGTATTTT.

The chain is built from TRBV4-1 and TRBJ2-2; TRBD1 matches 11 bases. V lost 4 bases to trimming and J lost 9 bases; unmatched junction nucleotides: 16. In germline, CDR1 is MGHRA, CDR2 YSYEKL. The CDR3 runs to 18 residues. The CDR3 DNA is TGCGCCAGCAGCCCCGAAAGGTCCGGGACAGGGGGATCGCGGGAGCTGTTTTTT. It specifies CASSPERSGTGGSRELFF.

V is TRBV2 and J is TRBJ1-6; maybe TRBD1 (5 bases). Looked up from germline, CDR1 is SNHLY and CDR2 is FYNNEI. V was clipped by 8 bases and J by 5 bases, with 13 bases between them. This CDR3 is built from 14 residues. CDR3 DNA: TGTGCCAGCTCCCGGGGCCGAAATAATTCACCCCTCCACTTT. The encoded protein is CASSRGRNNSPLHF.

This chain links TRBV2 with TRBJ2-5, with TRBD2 matching over 7 bases. Germline V gives CDR1 SNHLY, CDR2 FYNNEI. The CDR3 consists of 14 residues. V shed 9 bases, J shed 5 bases, and the junction held 12 bases outside the gene matches. CDR3 sequence reads: CASLKRDFGETQYF. The CDR3 DNA reads TGTGCCAGTCTGAAGCGGGATTTTGGGGAGACCCAGTACTTC.

V usage is TRBV12-5 and J usage is TRBJ2-7, with a tentative D call TRBD1 (5 bases). Germline loops: CDR1 LGHNT, CDR2 FRNRAP. V was cut by 11 bases and J by 2 bases, with 13 bases left in between. The CDR3 has 12 amino acids. The CDR3 spells CASGITPYEQYF. As DNA, the CDR3 is TGTGCTTCAGGGATAACCCCCTACGAGCAGTACTTC.

The V gene is TRBV5-1, the J gene TRBJ2-1, with D hard to call. The germline V gene encodes CDR1 SGHRS and CDR2 YFSETQ. The ends were cut back, 0 bases at V and 3 bases at J, with 13 bases in the middle. This CDR3 is built from 16 residues. The CDR3 nucleotides read TGCGCCAGCAGCTTGGCAGGCACCAGCCTCTACAATGAGCAGTTCTTC. Protein: CASSLAGTSLYNEQFF.

The chain's CDR3 is CASSGTAYGYTF. For the CDR3, the DNA is TGTGCCAGTAGCGGGACAGCCTATGGCTACACCTTC. V gene TRBV19 combines with J gene TRBJ1-2; TRBD1 matches at 7 bases. This CDR3 spans 12 amino acids. V was pared by 6 bases and J by 4 bases, with 2 bases of the junction left unmatched. Germline assignment: CDR1 LNHDA and CDR2 SQIVND (reference sequence).

A few counts support this clone. The chain links TRBV6-4 to TRBJ2-7; the D is unclear. Trimming took off 5 bases at V and 1 base at J, with 3 bases between the two ends. CDR3 length: 11 residues. Germline V gene data show CDR1 as MRHNA and CDR2 as SNTAGT. CDR3: CASSRSYEQYF. Written as DNA, the CDR3 is TGTGCCAGCAGTAGGTCCTACGAGCAGTACTTC.